The clone carrying this TCR beta chain was counted only a few times. Its matching antigen is unknown. Presence of unique molecular identifiers characterized the TCR beta cDNA libraries. Some 500,000 cDNA molecules were obtained per 1 to 10 million input T cells. Via MiXCR, TCRdb re-called the PCR reads, giving one row per CDR3 protein. The sample lists hundreds of thousands of distinct CDR3 sequences, less than 40% occurring once. This specimen comes from a study of post-analysis software for immune sequencing data. Whole-study context: Disease trajectories encompassed relapsing-remitting, secondary progressive and progressive-relapsing multiple sclerosis. Findings and caveats of the study: F measure grouped same-batch samples tightly together. In patients, TRBV5-6, TRBV5-1 and TRBV20-1 belonged to roughly five TRBV segments found more frequently than in controls. Significantly lower normalized Chao1 diversity was found in patients with multiple sclerosis relative to controls.

Trimming removed 2 bases from V and 4 bases from J; junction bases left unmatched: 7. The CDR3 covers 15 residues. The rearrangement uses TRBV12-3 or TRBV12-4 and TRBJ2-7, with 8 bases identical to TRBD1. Sequenced input: blood. The clonotype was recovered from a girl aged 2 to 9 with multiple sclerosis. The DNA of the CDR3 is TGTGCCAGCAGTTTAAGCGGACAGGGTTGGTACGAGCAGTACTTC. Amino acids: CASSLSGQGWYEQYF.